One sample yielded the 11 T cell receptor beta chains listed below, sequenced in a study of CD4 T cells in relation to SARS-CoV-2 and coronaviruses. CD4+ T cells from unexposed donors were obtained before the COVID-19 pandemic (2011-2018). After about 10 days of culture, CD4+ T cells were isolated. These receptors' targets are unknown. The data were produced by immunoSEQ multiplex PCR, yet TCRdb's version contains in-frame clones alone and is incomplete. The top ten clones hold around 13% of a sample with over 10,000 clones, about 78% of them seen once. The specimen sequenced was CD4+ T cells from PBMCs, cultured in vitro. The receptors come from a human donor in good health.

This clone has a handful of counts. The chain joins TRBV27 to TRBJ2-5; 10 positions agree with TRBD2. The CDR3 is 17 amino acids. The trim removed 5 bases at V and 1 base at J, leaving 10 bases unmatched. Germline lookup yields CDR1 MNHEY and CDR2 SMNVEV (reference sequence). The DNA of the CDR3 is TGTGCCAGCAGTCGCGCCCCTAGCGGGGGTCCCCAAGAGACCCAGTACTTC. It specifies CASSRAPSGGPQETQYF.

This clone was counted between two and nine times. V usage is TRBV9 and J usage is TRBJ1-5; 7 positions match TRBD1. V was pared by 3 bases and J by 2 bases, with 5 bases of the junction left unmatched. The V gene's germline CDR1 is SGDLS and CDR2 YYNGEE. The CDR3 has 15 amino acids. Written as DNA, the CDR3 is TGTGCCAGCAGCGCCGGGACAGACGGCAATCAGCCCCAGCATTTT. Translating gives CASSAGTDGNQPQHF.

This clone is medium-sized (0.01 to 0.1%) within its sample. This chain connects TRBV10-1 to TRBJ1-1, with D possibly TRBD1 on 5 matching bases. This CDR3 has 13 amino acids. V was cut by 8 bases and J by 1 base, with 11 bases left in between. Germline assignment: CDR1 WNHNN and CDR2 SYGVQD (reference sequence). This chain's CDR3 is CASRSTANTEAFF. The CDR3 DNA reads TGCGCCAGCCGTTCGACAGCGAACACTGAAGCTTTCTTT.

The V call is TRBV5-4, the J call TRBJ1-2, with 9 nucleotides matching TRBD1. With V trimmed by 3 bases and J by 8 bases, 8 bases remained unmatched. CDR3 length equals 14 residues. The V gene's germline CDR1 is SGHNT and CDR2 YYREEE (reference sequence). In nucleotides, the CDR3 is TGTGCCAGCAGCTCCGCCGGGACAGGGAGCGGCTACACCTTC. It is translated as CASSSAGTGSGYTF. Based on the CDR3 plus reference TRBV5-4 and TRBJ1-2, the full variable domain is ETGVTQSPTHLIKTRGQQVTLRCSSQSGHNTVSWYQQALGQGPQFIFQYYREEENGRGNFPPRFSGLQFPNYSSELNVNALELDDSALYLCASSSAGTGSGYTFGSGTRLTVV.

In this sample, this clone turned up once. The V call is TRBV12-5, the J call TRBJ1-6; the match to TRBD1 covers 7 bases. This CDR3 region has 13 residues. V shed 6 bases, J shed 7 bases, and the junction held 3 bases outside the gene matches. Per the germline V gene, CDR1 is LGHNT and CDR2 is FRNRAP. The CDR3 sequence: CASGDRENSPLHF. In DNA form, the CDR3 reads TGTGCTAGTGGCGACAGGGAGAATTCACCCCTCCACTTT.

This clone came up once. This sequence joins TRBV2 and TRBJ2-2; no reliable D call. Trimming cost V 8 bases and J 4 bases, with 11 bases left between them. This CDR3 comprises 13 residues. Germline V gene lookup returns CDR1 SNHLY and CDR2 FYNNEI. The CDR3 nucleotides read TGTGCCAGCGCCCAGGACCTCACCGGGGAGCTGTTTTTT. It is translated as CASAQDLTGELFF. Full variable domain (remainder filled in from reference TRBV2 and TRBJ2-2): EPEVTQTPSHQVTQMGQEVILRCVPISNHLYFYWYRQILGQKVEFLVSFYNNEISEKSEIFDDQFSVERPDGSNFTLKIRSTKLEDSAMYFCASAQDLTGELFFGEGSRLTVL.

The chain couples TRBV4-1 to TRBJ1-6; TRBD1 aligns across 7 bases. There are 16 residues in the CDR3. Unmatched junction bases numbered 6, after V lost 0 bases and J lost 7 bases. Germline V gene lookup returns CDR1 MGHRA and CDR2 YSYEKL. The CDR3 is CASSQDRDRDNSPLHF. DNA for the CDR3: TGCGCCAGCAGCCAAGATCGAGACAGGGACAATTCACCCCTCCACTTT.

The CDR3 protein is CASSLSGTGGKRQSYEQYF. CDR3 coding DNA: TGTGCCAGCAGTTTATCGGGGACAGGGGGCAAAAGGCAATCCTACGAGCAGTACTTC. The chain has TRBV27 and TRBJ2-7; 12 bases agree with TRBD1. The CDR3 extends over 19 amino acids. Germline trimming cut 0 bases from V and 1 base from J; bases unmatched to any gene: 10. CDR1 and CDR2 (germline): MNHEY, SMNVEV (reference sequence).

The chain carries TRBV25-1 and TRBJ1-1; no clear D gene. CDR3 size: 14 residues. Germline loops: CDR1 MGHDK, CDR2 SYGVNS. V gave up 1 base and J gave up 11 bases, with 17 bases separating them. Here the CDR3 reads CASSEWNEDTRAFF. CDR3 nucleotide sequence: TGTGCCAGCAGTGAATGGAATGAGGATACAAGGGCTTTCTTT. The full variable domain, its missing parts supplied by reference TRBV25-1 and TRBJ1-1, is EADIYQTPRYLVIGTGKKITLECSQTMGHDKMYWYQQDPGMELHLIHYSYGVNSTEKGDLSSESTVSRIRTEHFPLTLESARPSHTSQYLCASSEWNEDTRAFFGQGTRLTVV.

This rearrangement joins TRBV27 to TRBJ1-6; the D is unclear. Germline loops: CDR1 MNHEY, CDR2 SMNVEV (reference sequence). This CDR3 has 13 amino acids. The V and J ends lost 3 bases and 15 bases respectively, with 15 bases between them. The CDR3 loop reads CASSFSDGYSLHF. The CDR3 nucleotides are TGTGCCAGCAGTTTCTCCGACGGATATAGCCTCCACTTT.

This clone is labeled large (0.1 to 1%). The genes are TRBV19 and TRBJ1-6; D is unresolved. The CDR3 has 14 residues. The germline V and J ends were trimmed by 1 base and 7 bases, with 8 bases remaining between them. Germline CDR1 and CDR2: LNHDA and SQIVND (reference sequence). This CDR3 reads CASSIAGVNSPLHF. For the CDR3, the DNA is TGTGCCAGTAGTATAGCAGGTGTGAATTCACCCCTCCACTTT.